The next 18 T cell receptor beta chains were all read from a single sample in a study of human T cells and chemical hapten exposure. TCRdb called the RACE reads again in MiXCR, with one record for every CDR3 protein. The sample yields 50,000 or so distinct CDR3 sequences, approximately 9.9% seen once. Time point noted: patch test 3, about 24 weeks after DPC sensitization. Treatment indicated: therapeutic diphenylcyclopropenone sensitization with weekly scalp DPC. The specimen comprised whole blood, sampled in connection with sensitization to the hapten diphenylcyclopropenone (DPC). Receptors originate from a woman aged 35 to 49 with alopecia areata. Some clones in this sample may be carry-over from other donors' samples.

This clonotype has only a few counts. This sequence joins TRBV5-5 and TRBJ2-7; 8 bases map to TRBD1. The CDR3 is 14 residues long. The V and J ends lost 1 base and 6 bases, in that order; junction bases with no gene match: 6. Germline V CDR1 and CDR2: SGHKS, YYEKEE (reference sequence). In nucleotides, the CDR3 is TGTGCCAGCAGCTTGATGCAGGGGGCGTCCGAGCAGTACTTC. This encodes CASSLMQGASEQYF.

The chain links TRBV10-3 to TRBJ2-7; D may be TRBD1 (6 bases). The V gene lost 4 bases and the J gene lost 5 bases, with 12 bases spanning the gap. Germline CDR1 is ENHRY and CDR2 is SYGVKD. The CDR3 extends over 13 amino acids. The CDR3 DNA reads TGTGCCATCAGTGTGGACAGTGCCAACGAGCAGTACTTC. It specifies CAISVDSANEQYF.

This clonotype was counted at least ten times. V gene TRBV7-6 combines with J gene TRBJ1-4, with a tentative D call TRBD1 (6 bases). Trimming took 6 bases from V and 0 from J, leaving 11 bases between them. There are 15 residues in the CDR3. From germline, CDR1 is SGHVS and CDR2 FNYEAQ. DNA of the CDR3: TGTGCCAGCAGGAAACAGGGCACAACTAATGAAAAACTGTTTTTT. It translates to CASRKQGTTNEKLFF.

The chain is built from TRBV7-3 and TRBJ2-5, with 8 bases matching TRBD1. This CDR3 region has 14 residues. Per germline, CDR1 SGHTA and CDR2 FQGTGA. The J segment lost 5 bases and the V segment lost 5 bases, leaving 7 bases of the junction unmatched. The CDR3 spells CASSPGTGGETQYF. The CDR3 nucleotides are TGTGCCAGCAGCCCCGGGACAGGAGGGGAGACCCAGTACTTC.

The rearrangement uses TRBV7-9 and TRBJ1-6; 9 nucleotides agree with TRBD1. The CDR3 length is 13 residues. The germline CDR1 and CDR2 sequences are SEHNR and FQNEAQ (reference sequence). J lost 7 bases, V lost 7 bases, and 2 bases had no gene match. The CDR3 loop is CASNDRGNSPLHF. The CDR3 DNA is TGTGCCAGCAACGACAGGGGGAATTCACCCCTCCACTTT.

Only a few counts were recorded for this clonotype. The J gene is TRBJ2-1, the V gene TRBV4-1; perhaps TRBD1 as D (6 bases). CDR1 is MGHRA, CDR2 YSYEKL, per germline. The CDR3 is 18 amino acids. V lost 0 bases and J 5 bases, leaving 20 bases between the germline ends. CDR3 in amino acids: CASSQETPNRAKNNEQFF. The CDR3 DNA reads TGCGCCAGCAGCCAAGAGACCCCGAACAGGGCGAAGAACAATGAGCAGTTCTTC.

This clonotype was observed a handful of times. The chain employs TRBV5-6 and TRBJ2-1; D gene ambiguous. Trimming pared 3 bases from V and 4 bases from J, leaving 8 bases between. CDR1 SGHDT and CDR2 YYEEEE come from the germline V gene. CDR3 length equals 13 residues. The CDR3 spells CASSSRRYNEQFF. CDR3 in DNA: TGTGCCAGCAGCTCACGACGGTACAATGAGCAGTTCTTC. Combining the CDR3 with reference TRBV5-6 and TRBJ2-1 gives the whole variable domain DAGVTQSPTHLIKTRGQQVTLRCSPKSGHDTVSWYQQALGQGPQFIFQYYEEEERQRGNFPDRFSGHQFPNYSSELNVNALLLGDSALYLCASSSRRYNEQFFGPGTRLTVL.

This clonotype was seen a few times. J is TRBJ1-2 and V is TRBV19, with 7 positions matching TRBD1. V shed 5 bases and J 4 bases; nucleotides not matched to a gene: 4. Looked up from germline, CDR1 is LNHDA and CDR2 is SQIVND (reference sequence). The CDR3 runs 13 residues. CDR3 in DNA: TGTGCCAGTAGTCGGGACAGTCTCTATGGCTACACCTTC. It encodes CASSRDSLYGYTF.

The chain carries TRBV12-3 or TRBV12-4 and TRBJ1-5, with 9 bases identical to TRBD1. The CDR3 length is 14 residues. The junction had 5 bases not matched to a gene; V was cut back by 5 bases and J by 6 bases. The CDR3 sequence: CASSPRQGGQPQHF. The CDR3 DNA follows: TGTGCCAGCAGTCCTCGACAGGGGGGTCAGCCCCAGCATTTT.

V is TRBV7-6 and J is TRBJ1-1, with D maybe TRBD1 (5 bases). This CDR3 comprises 16 residues. Between the trimmed V and J ends, which lost 3 bases and 4 bases, there was a span of 18 bases. CDR1 is SGHVS and CDR2 is FNYEAQ in the germline V gene. In nucleotides, the CDR3 is TGTGCCAGCAGCTTTAGAGAGGGCCCGGGGGTCACTGAAGCTTTCTTT. Translating it yields CASSFREGPGVTEAFF.

This clonotype was detected many times. The chain recombines TRBV18 with TRBJ1-1, with 7 bases lining up with TRBD1. CDR3 length equals 16 residues. V lost 1 base to trimming and J lost 1 base; unmatched junction nucleotides: 6. The V gene's germline CDR1 is KGHSH and CDR2 LQKENI. The CDR3 loop is CASSPQGATTNTEAFF. In DNA, the CDR3 is TGTGCCAGCTCACCACAGGGGGCCACAACGAACACTGAAGCTTTCTTT.

This clonotype was found a few times. V is TRBV7-6 and J is TRBJ2-2, with TRBD1 matching over 7 bases. V was clipped by 5 bases and J by 1 base; unmatched bases: 4. The CDR3 length is 15 residues. Germline loops: CDR1 SGHVS, CDR2 FNYEAQ. CDR3 nucleotides: TGTGCCAGCAGCCAGGGACAGATGAACACCGGGGAGCTGTTTTTT. This gives the protein CASSQGQMNTGELFF.

This clonotype has ten or more counts. The rearrangement links TRBV4-3 to TRBJ1-6; D is possibly TRBD1 (5 bases). V lost 1 base and J 12 bases, leaving 16 bases between the germline ends. This CDR3 has 15 amino acids. Germline loops: CDR1 LGHNA, CDR2 YSLEER. The CDR3 spells CASSQGRVLRGPLHF. The DNA for the CDR3 is TGCGCCAGCAGCCAAGGTAGGGTCCTGAGGGGACCCCTCCACTTT.

The table lists this clonotype with a few counts. The chain recombines TRBV10-3 with TRBJ2-7; D is ambiguous. The CDR3 sequence is 11 residues long. Trimming shortened V by 10 bases and J by 2 bases, and 9 bases separated the two germline ends. From germline, CDR1 is ENHRY and CDR2 SYGVKD. The chain's CDR3 is CATSDPYEQYF. The CDR3 DNA reads TGTGCCACCTCCGATCCCTACGAGCAGTACTTC.

This clonotype was seen a handful of times. The CDR3 DNA reads TGTGCCAGCAGCGCCGGGACCGGACGGTACTTC. It encodes CASSAGTGRYF. The chain has TRBV28 and TRBJ2-7; TRBD1 or TRBD2 may be the D gene (5 bases each). The CDR3 covers 11 residues. V lost 6 bases, J lost 12 bases, and 15 bases lay in between. Germline assignment: CDR1 MDHEN and CDR2 SYDVKM.

This clonotype showed up many times. The chain recombines TRBV6-6 with TRBJ2-7; D uncertain. The CDR3 runs to 15 residues. Germline lookup yields CDR1 MNHNY and CDR2 SVGAGI (reference sequence). Trimming cost V 2 bases and J 5 bases, with 16 bases left between them. The chain's CDR3 is CASSYQRHPPDEQYF. The CDR3 DNA is TGTGCCAGCAGTTACCAGAGACACCCCCCGGACGAGCAGTACTTC.

A few counts support this clonotype. This chain connects TRBV4-2 to TRBJ2-3, with D hard to call. This CDR3 spans 18 amino acids. Trimming stripped 2 bases from V and 5 bases from J, with 23 bases between. Germline CDR1 is LGHNA and CDR2 is YNFKEQ. CDR3 in amino acids: CASSQYPRRGSSGDTQYF. In DNA, the CDR3 is TGTGCCAGCAGCCAATACCCCCGGCGAGGCTCCTCGGGAGATACGCAGTATTTT.

This chain connects TRBV18 to TRBJ1-2, with TRBD1 as a possible D gene (5 bases). The V and J ends lost 3 bases and 2 bases respectively, with 19 bases between them. The V gene's germline CDR1 is KGHSH and CDR2 LQKENI. The CDR3 runs to 17 residues. CDR3 amino acids: CASSPREDGQGNYGYTF. In DNA, the CDR3 is TGTGCCAGCTCACCCCGCGAGGACGGGCAGGGAAACTATGGCTACACCTTC. The complete variable domain, with remaining parts taken from reference TRBV18 and TRBJ1-2, reads NAGVMQNPRHLVRRRGQEARLRCSPMKGHSHVYWYRQLPEEGLKFMVYLQKENIIDESGMPKERFSAEFPKEGPSILRIQQVVRGDSAAYFCASSPREDGQGNYGYTFGSGTRLTVV.